This T cell receptor (beta chain) came from a study of blood T cell repertoires in COVID-19. In the study overall: From the United States, Italy and Spain came samples of acute and convalescent COVID-19. From T cells, B-cell-depleted T cells, or PBMCs came the material, which was cDNA or gDNA.

As handled by the study authors: Reference gene primer amplification yielded estimated nucleated cell counts. This table comes from immunoSEQ multiplex PCR, and its TCRdb copy is limited to in-frame clones, with some not included. Clonal size and the V and J genes are those of that table, whereas D and trimming came from the DNA. The data contain some 200,000 clones, about 79% of them singletons. This clone was recorded a few times. The germline V gene encodes CDR1 SNHLY and CDR2 FYNNEI. The CDR3 contains 15 residues. Trimming took 1 base from V and 2 from J; bases not matched to a gene: 1. The sample comprised peripheral blood. The receptor's source is a woman aged 70-85 years with acute or convalescent COVID-19. The chain joins TRBV2 to TRBJ2-3, with 9 bases that match TRBD2. CDR3 coding DNA: TGTGCCAGCAGTGAAGGCGGGAGGGCCACAGATACGCAGTATTTT. It encodes CASSEGGRATDTQYF.